These 27 T cell receptor beta chains share one sample of origin, sequenced in a study of blood T cell repertoires in COVID-19. Profiling relied on immunoSEQ multiplex PCR, and the TCRdb table lists in-frame clones only, not all of them. The sample consists of fewer than 150,000 clones, about 86% of them appearing once. The specimen was peripheral blood. The origin of the receptors is a man in his 70s who had recovered from COVID-19.

The chain uses TRBV5-1 and TRBJ1-2, with 8 bases that match TRBD1. Germline V lookup: CDR1 SGHRS, CDR2 YFSETQ. The CDR3 has 17 residues. V trimming: 0 bases; J trimming: 8 bases; junction bases outside the gene matches: 15. The CDR3 region has the DNA TGCGCCAGCAGCTTGGACGGAGTAGAGCAGGGGGCGACCGGCTACACCTTC. This codes for CASSLDGVEQGATGYTF.

V is TRBV5-5 and J is TRBJ1-5; D uncertain. This CDR3 comprises 15 residues. Germline values: CDR1 SGHKS, CDR2 YYEKEE (reference sequence). Trimming shortened V by 2 bases and J by 4 bases, and 13 bases separated the two germline ends. CDR3 sequence: CASSFSGQFNQPQHF. The CDR3 DNA sequence: TGTGCCAGCAGCTTCTCAGGCCAATTTAATCAGCCCCAGCATTTT.

V usage is TRBV7-8 and J usage is TRBJ1-2; tentatively, D is TRBD1 (5 bases). CDR3 length equals 18 residues. Between the trimmed V and J ends, which lost 1 base and 5 bases, there was a span of 23 bases. Germline V lookup: CDR1 SGHVS, CDR2 FQNEAQ. CDR3 in amino acids: CASSLVPVEDTSFYGYTF. CDR3 DNA: TGTGCCAGCAGCTTAGTGCCGGTCGAGGACACGTCTTTTTATGGCTACACCTTC.

CDR3 sequence reads: CASSLVRSMGDYNEQFF. The CDR3 nucleotides are TGCGCCAGCAGCTTGGTTAGATCCATGGGAGACTACAATGAGCAGTTCTTC. V is TRBV5-1 and J is TRBJ2-1; D may be TRBD2 (5 bases). The length of the CDR3 is 17 residues. The V gene's germline CDR1 is SGHRS and CDR2 YFSETQ. Trimming pared 0 bases from V and 3 bases from J, leaving 16 bases between.

The rearrangement uses TRBV9 and TRBJ1-2, with 12 bases matching TRBD1. The J segment lost 7 bases and the V segment lost 2 bases, leaving 9 bases of the junction unmatched. The CDR3 extends over 16 amino acids. The germline V gene encodes CDR1 SGDLS and CDR2 YYNGEE. The CDR3 loop is CASSVGDRGRQGGYTF. CDR3 in DNA: TGTGCCAGCAGCGTCGGGGACAGGGGGCGCCAGGGTGGCTACACCTTC.

CDR3 protein: CASSFPLVRGATYEQYF. Written as DNA, the CDR3 is TGTGCCAGCAGTTTCCCCCTAGTTAGGGGCGCCACCTACGAGCAGTACTTC. This chain links TRBV28 with TRBJ2-7, with a possible D match to TRBD1 (5 bases). This CDR3 comprises 17 residues. Between the trimmed V and J ends, which lost 3 bases and 2 bases, there was a span of 20 bases. The germline V gene has CDR1 MDHEN and CDR2 SYDVKM.

This chain links TRBV3-1 (or the pseudogene TRBV3-2) with TRBJ1-1, with D hard to call. V shed 0 bases and J shed 4 bases, with 12 bases lying between them. Germline V gene data show CDR1 as LGHDT and CDR2 as YNNKEL (reference sequence). This CDR3 is built from 15 residues. The CDR3 region is CASSQEGLGSTEAFF. Written as DNA, the CDR3 is TGTGCCAGCAGCCAAGAAGGCTTGGGGAGCACTGAAGCTTTCTTT.

The genes are TRBV6-5 and TRBJ1-1; D may be TRBD1 (6 bases). Trimming cost V 2 bases and J 4 bases, with 11 bases left between them. This CDR3 is built from 14 residues. Germline CDR1 reads MNHEY; CDR2 reads SVGAGI. DNA of the CDR3: TGTGCCAGCAGTTACCGCGGGGGGGCCACTGAAGCTTTCTTT. Protein: CASSYRGGATEAFF.

The genes are TRBV18 and TRBJ1-5, with unresolved D. From germline, CDR1 is KGHSH and CDR2 LQKENI. The CDR3 spans 13 residues. V lost 3 bases and J lost 5, with 8 bases in between. The CDR3 DNA reads TGTGCCAGCTCACCGACACCTGATCAGCCCCAGCATTTT. Encoded protein: CASSPTPDQPQHF.

The chain combines TRBV28 with TRBJ1-2; possible D gene TRBD1, 5 bases. The V gene lost 8 bases and the J gene lost 4 bases, with 14 bases spanning the gap. Germline CDR1 is MDHEN and CDR2 is SYDVKM. CDR3 length equals 13 residues. The CDR3 sequence is CASPREGSYGYTF. The CDR3 nucleotides are TGTGCCAGCCCAAGGGAGGGGTCCTATGGCTACACCTTC.

The CDR3 sequence: CASSLAWTSDSPLHF. CDR3 coding DNA: TGTGCCAGCAGCTTGGCCTGGACATCAGATTCACCCCTCCACTTT. The chain couples TRBV5-5 to TRBJ1-6; D perhaps matches TRBD1 (5 bases). From germline, CDR1 is SGHKS and CDR2 YYEKEE (reference sequence). This CDR3 region has 15 residues. The V gene lost 0 bases and the J gene lost 8 bases, with 12 bases spanning the gap.

With regard to this clone: Other DNA sequences from this sample encode an identical CDR3 as well. V and J are TRBV2 and TRBJ2-5; TRBD1 aligns across 10 bases. CDR3 length: 14 amino acids. Germline V gene sequence: CDR1 SNHLY, CDR2 FYNNEI. V was pared by 5 bases and J by 1 base, with 1 base of the junction left unmatched. The CDR3 spells CASSRQGAQETQYF. CDR3 coding DNA: TGTGCCAGCAGTAGACAGGGGGCCCAAGAGACCCAGTACTTC.

The rearrangement joins TRBV2 to TRBJ2-5, with 7 bases matching TRBD2. V lost 4 bases and J lost 11; bases outside the gene matches: 7. Germline-derived CDR1 and CDR2 are SNHLY and FYNNEI. The CDR3 contains 12 residues. As DNA, the CDR3 is TGTGCCAGCAGTGGACTTGGGGGGGAGCAGTACTTC. This encodes CASSGLGGEQYF.

This chain connects TRBV6-5 to TRBJ1-6, with 7 bases that match TRBD1. There are 15 residues in the CDR3. Looked up from germline, CDR1 is MNHEY and CDR2 is SVGAGI. After removal of 4 bases from V and 10 bases from J, the junction contained 10 bases not matched to a gene. The DNA of the CDR3 is TGTGCCAGCAGTTCGTTAGGGACAGATAGATCACCCCTCCACTTT. Translating gives CASSSLGTDRSPLHF.

This clone was counted only a few times. V usage is TRBV28 and J usage is TRBJ2-7, with 8 positions matching TRBD1. The trim removed 10 bases at V and 5 bases at J, leaving 10 bases unmatched. Looked up from germline, CDR1 is MDHEN and CDR2 is SYDVKM. This CDR3 region has 13 residues. DNA for the CDR3: TGTGCCATCCGGGACAGGAAGATTGACGAGCAGTACTTC. It translates to CAIRDRKIDEQYF.

The J gene is TRBJ1-2, the V gene TRBV5-4; no firm D call. Germline V gives CDR1 SGHNT, CDR2 YYREEE (reference sequence). V lost 3 bases and J 4 bases, leaving 16 bases between the germline ends. CDR3 length equals 15 residues. The CDR3 region is CASSSQNLVSYGYTF. The CDR3 DNA follows: TGTGCCAGCAGCTCGCAGAATCTCGTGTCCTATGGCTACACCTTC.

The V gene is TRBV9, the J gene TRBJ1-1; D remains unclear. Looked up from germline, CDR1 is SGDLS and CDR2 is YYNGEE. This CDR3 is 13 amino acids long. Trimming took 3 bases from V and 1 from J, leaving 7 bases between them. The CDR3 region has the DNA TGTGCCAGCAGCGCACACCAGAACACTGAAGCTTTCTTT. This encodes CASSAHQNTEAFF.

This clone was observed a single time. This chain links TRBV6-1 with TRBJ2-1; 12 bases agree with TRBD2. Germline lookup yields CDR1 MNHNS and CDR2 SASEGT. The CDR3 runs to 15 residues. V lost 3 bases, J lost 6 bases, and 3 bases stayed unmatched. CDR3 in amino acids: CASSDPSGGANEQFF. The CDR3 DNA is TGTGCCAGCAGTGACCCTAGCGGGGGGGCCAATGAGCAGTTCTTC.

The sample holds one count of this clone. V and J are TRBV5-1 and TRBJ1-2; possible D gene TRBD1, 6 bases. Trimming removed 1 base from V and 2 bases from J, with 12 bases in between. Germline V lookup: CDR1 SGHRS, CDR2 YFSETQ. This CDR3 has 15 residues. The CDR3 here is CASSLIGGANYGYTF. The CDR3 region has the DNA TGCGCCAGCAGCTTGATTGGGGGGGCGAACTATGGCTACACCTTC.

The rearrangement uses TRBV6-5 and TRBJ1-2; D gene uncertain. Germline CDR1 is MNHEY and CDR2 is SVGAGI. The CDR3 totals 13 residues. V shed 6 bases and J shed 7 bases, with 15 bases lying between them. The CDR3 DNA is TGTGCCAGCAGGAGCTCAAATCTTCCTGGCTACACCTTC. Protein sequence: CASRSSNLPGYTF.

The CDR3 region is CASSNSGGNNEKLFF. The CDR3 DNA is TGTGCCAGCAGCAATTCAGGGGGAAATAATGAAAAACTGTTTTTT. This chain links TRBV3-1 (or the pseudogene TRBV3-2) with TRBJ1-4; 7 bases match TRBD1. After removal of 5 bases from V and 4 bases from J, the junction contained 7 bases not matched to a gene. Germline V CDR1 and CDR2: LGHDT, YNNKEL (reference sequence). The CDR3 is 15 residues long.

This chain joins TRBV15 and TRBJ1-1; D gene unclear. This CDR3 spans 12 amino acids. Germline loops: CDR1 LNHNV, CDR2 YYDKDF (reference sequence). With 3 bases removed from V and 7 bases from J, the gap between germline ends came to 9 bases. The DNA of the CDR3 is TGTGCCACCAGCAGGGCGGGTTATGAAGCTTTCTTT. The encoded protein is CATSRAGYEAFF.

V is TRBV6-6 and J is TRBJ1-2; possible D gene TRBD1, 5 bases. V was shortened by 0 bases and J by 6 bases, with 8 bases between the two germline ends. Germline V CDR1 and CDR2: MNHNY, SVGAGI (reference sequence). The CDR3 is 13 residues long. CDR3 sequence (DNA): TGTGCCAGCAGTTACTCTGGGGGGGATGGCTACACCTTC. It specifies CASSYSGGDGYTF.

The chain employs TRBV15 and TRBJ2-3; 7 positions agree with TRBD1. Trimming removed 7 bases from V and 3 bases from J; junction bases left unmatched: 7. Per the germline V gene, CDR1 is LNHNV and CDR2 is YYDKDF (reference sequence). The CDR3 has 14 residues. In DNA, the CDR3 is TGTGCCACCATGTGGCAGGGGGAAACAGATACGCAGTATTTT. Translated, it gives CATMWQGETDTQYF.

The rearrangement joins TRBV4-2 to TRBJ1-2, with D perhaps matching TRBD1 (5 bases). This CDR3 contains 15 residues. Germline loops: CDR1 LGHNA, CDR2 YNFKEQ. V was pared by 4 bases and J by 11 bases, with 23 bases between. DNA for the CDR3: TGTGCCAGCAGCCGCAGAACCGGGGGAGAGGCTCCGTACACCTTC. Translated: CASSRRTGGEAPYTF.

This clone was seen a single time. The rearrangement links TRBV5-6 to TRBJ1-2, with TRBD1 matching over 8 bases. V lost 5 bases, J lost 2 bases, and 8 bases stayed unmatched. CDR3 length equals 15 residues. Germline CDR1 reads SGHDT; CDR2 reads YYEEEE. This chain's CDR3 is CASSLTGTGNYGYTF. CDR3 DNA: TGTGCCAGCAGTTTAACCGGGACAGGCAACTATGGCTACACCTTC.

The rearrangement joins TRBV7-2 to TRBJ2-7, with 8 positions matching TRBD2. Trimming took 5 bases from V and 0 from J; bases not matched to a gene: 12. Per the germline V gene, CDR1 is SGHTA and CDR2 is FQGNSA. The CDR3 length is 17 residues. The CDR3 DNA follows: TGTGCCAGCAGCCTTAGGGCTAGCGGGTTATACTCCTACGAGCAGTACTTC. It specifies CASSLRASGLYSYEQYF.